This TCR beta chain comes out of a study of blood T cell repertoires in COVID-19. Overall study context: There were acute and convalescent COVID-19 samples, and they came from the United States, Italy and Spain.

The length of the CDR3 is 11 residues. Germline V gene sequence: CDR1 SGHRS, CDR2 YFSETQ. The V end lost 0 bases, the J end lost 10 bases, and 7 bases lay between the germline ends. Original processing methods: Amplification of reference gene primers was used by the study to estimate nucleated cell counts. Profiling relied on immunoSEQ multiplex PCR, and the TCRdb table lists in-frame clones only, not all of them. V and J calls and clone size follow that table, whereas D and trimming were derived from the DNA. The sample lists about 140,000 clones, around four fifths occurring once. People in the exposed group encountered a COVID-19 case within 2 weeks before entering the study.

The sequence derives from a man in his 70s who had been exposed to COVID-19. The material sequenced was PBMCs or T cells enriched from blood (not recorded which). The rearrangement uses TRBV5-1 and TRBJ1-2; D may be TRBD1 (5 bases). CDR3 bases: TGCGCCAGCAGCTTGGCAGGGTTCTACACCTTC. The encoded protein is CASSLAGFYTF.